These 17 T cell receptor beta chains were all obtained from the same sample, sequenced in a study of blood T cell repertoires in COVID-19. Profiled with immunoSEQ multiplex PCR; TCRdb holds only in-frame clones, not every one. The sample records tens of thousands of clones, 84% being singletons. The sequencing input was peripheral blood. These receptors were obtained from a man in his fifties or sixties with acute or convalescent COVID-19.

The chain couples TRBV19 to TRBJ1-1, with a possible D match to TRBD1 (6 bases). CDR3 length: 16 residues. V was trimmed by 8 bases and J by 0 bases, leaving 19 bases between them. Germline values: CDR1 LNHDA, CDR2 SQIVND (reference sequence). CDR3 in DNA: TGTGCCAGTCGGACGGGGCAGGGGAGAATGAACACTGAAGCTTTCTTT. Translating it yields CASRTGQGRMNTEAFF.

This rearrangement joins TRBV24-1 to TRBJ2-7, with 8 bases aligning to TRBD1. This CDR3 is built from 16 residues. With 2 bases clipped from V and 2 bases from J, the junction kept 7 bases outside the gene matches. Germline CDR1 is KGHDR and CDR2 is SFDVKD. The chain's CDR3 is CATSDYGAGGTYEQYF. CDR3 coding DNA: TGTGCCACCAGTGATTACGGGGCAGGGGGCACCTACGAGCAGTACTTC.

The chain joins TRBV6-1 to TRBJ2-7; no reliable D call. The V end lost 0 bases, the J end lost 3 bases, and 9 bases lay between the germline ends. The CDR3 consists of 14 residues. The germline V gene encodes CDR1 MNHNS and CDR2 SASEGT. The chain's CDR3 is CASSEAQAGYEQYF. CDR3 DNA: TGTGCCAGCAGTGAAGCGCAGGCAGGCTACGAGCAGTACTTC.

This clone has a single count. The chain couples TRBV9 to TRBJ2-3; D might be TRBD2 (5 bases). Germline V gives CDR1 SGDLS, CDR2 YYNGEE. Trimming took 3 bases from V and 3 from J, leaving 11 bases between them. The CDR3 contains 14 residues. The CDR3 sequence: CASSDRVATDTQYF. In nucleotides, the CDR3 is TGTGCCAGCAGCGACCGGGTAGCGACAGATACGCAGTATTTT.

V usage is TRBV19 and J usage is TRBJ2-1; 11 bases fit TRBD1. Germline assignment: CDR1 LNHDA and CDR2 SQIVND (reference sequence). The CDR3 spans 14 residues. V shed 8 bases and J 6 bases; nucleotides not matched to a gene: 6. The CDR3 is CASSGTGGFNEQFF. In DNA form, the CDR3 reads TGTGCCAGTTCCGGGACAGGGGGTTTCAATGAGCAGTTCTTC.

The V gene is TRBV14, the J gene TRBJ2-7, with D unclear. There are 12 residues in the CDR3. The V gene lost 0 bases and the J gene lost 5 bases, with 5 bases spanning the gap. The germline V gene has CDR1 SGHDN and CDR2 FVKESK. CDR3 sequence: CASSQDLDEQYF. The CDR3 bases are TGTGCCAGCAGCCAAGATCTAGACGAGCAGTACTTC.

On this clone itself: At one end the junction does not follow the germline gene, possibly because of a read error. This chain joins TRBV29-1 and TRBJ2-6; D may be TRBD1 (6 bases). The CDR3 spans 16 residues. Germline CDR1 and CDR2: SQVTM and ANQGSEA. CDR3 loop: CRVASGGPGGANVLTF. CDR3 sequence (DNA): TGCCGCGTTGCGAGTGGGGGCCCCGGGGGGGCCAACGTCCTGACTTTC.

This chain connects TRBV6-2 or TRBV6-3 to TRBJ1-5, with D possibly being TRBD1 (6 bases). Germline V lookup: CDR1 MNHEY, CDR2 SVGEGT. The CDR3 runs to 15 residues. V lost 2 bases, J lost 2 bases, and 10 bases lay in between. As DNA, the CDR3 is TGTGCCAGCAGTTACGCGGGGGCAGGCAATCAGCCCCAGCATTTT. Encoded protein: CASSYAGAGNQPQHF.

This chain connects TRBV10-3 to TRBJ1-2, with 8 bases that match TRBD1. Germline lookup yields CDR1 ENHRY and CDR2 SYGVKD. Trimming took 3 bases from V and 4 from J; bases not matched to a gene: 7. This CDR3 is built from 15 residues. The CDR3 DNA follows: TGTGCCATCAGTGATCCAGGGGGCAGTCGCTATGGCTACACCTTC. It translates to CAISDPGGSRYGYTF.

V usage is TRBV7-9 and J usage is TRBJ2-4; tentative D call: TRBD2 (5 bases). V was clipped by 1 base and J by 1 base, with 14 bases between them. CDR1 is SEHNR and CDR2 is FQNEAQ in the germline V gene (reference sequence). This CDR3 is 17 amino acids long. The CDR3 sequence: CASSLGLDRGAKNIQYF. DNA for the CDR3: TGTGCCAGCAGCTTAGGCCTGGACCGAGGGGCCAAAAACATTCAGTACTTC.

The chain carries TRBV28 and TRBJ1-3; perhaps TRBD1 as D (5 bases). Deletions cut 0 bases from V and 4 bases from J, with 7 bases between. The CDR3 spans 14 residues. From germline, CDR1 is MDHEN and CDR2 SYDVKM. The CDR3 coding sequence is TGTGCCAGCAGTTTATGGACAGAAGGAAACACCATATATTTT. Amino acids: CASSLWTEGNTIYF.

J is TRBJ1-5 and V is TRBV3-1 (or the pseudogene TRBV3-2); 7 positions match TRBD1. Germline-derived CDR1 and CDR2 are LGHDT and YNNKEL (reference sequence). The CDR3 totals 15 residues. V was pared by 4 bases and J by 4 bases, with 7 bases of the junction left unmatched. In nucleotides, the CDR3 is TGTGCCAGCAGCCCACAAAACAGGGGTAATCAGCCCCAGCATTTT. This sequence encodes CASSPQNRGNQPQHF.

CDR3 protein: CASSEGRDEQFF. The CDR3 nucleotides are TGTGCCAGCAGTGAAGGCCGGGATGAGCAGTTCTTC. This rearrangement joins TRBV6-1 to TRBJ2-1; D gene unclear. Trimming removed 1 base at V and 8 bases at J, with 6 bases between. The CDR3 consists of 12 residues. CDR1 is MNHNS and CDR2 is SASEGT in the germline V gene.

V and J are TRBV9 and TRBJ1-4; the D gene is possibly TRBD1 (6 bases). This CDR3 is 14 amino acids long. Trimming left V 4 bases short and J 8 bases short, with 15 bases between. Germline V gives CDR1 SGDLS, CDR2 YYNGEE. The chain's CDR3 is CASSPSGVGEKLFF. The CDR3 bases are TGTGCCAGCAGCCCTTCAGGGGTCGGGGAAAAACTGTTTTTT.

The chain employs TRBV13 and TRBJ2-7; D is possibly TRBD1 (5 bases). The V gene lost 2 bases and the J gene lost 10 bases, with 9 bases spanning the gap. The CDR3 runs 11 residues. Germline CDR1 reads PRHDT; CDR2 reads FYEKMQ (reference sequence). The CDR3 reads CASSLQGRQYF. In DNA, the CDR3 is TGTGCCAGCAGCTTACAGGGAAGACAGTACTTC.

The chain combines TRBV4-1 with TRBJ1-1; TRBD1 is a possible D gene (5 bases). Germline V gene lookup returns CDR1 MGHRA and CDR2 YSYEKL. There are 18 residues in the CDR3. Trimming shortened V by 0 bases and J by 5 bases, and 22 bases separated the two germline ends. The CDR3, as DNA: TGCGCCAGCAGCCAAGAAGATTGGGTGGCAGGGATGGTGACTGAAGCTTTCTTT. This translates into CASSQEDWVAGMVTEAFF.

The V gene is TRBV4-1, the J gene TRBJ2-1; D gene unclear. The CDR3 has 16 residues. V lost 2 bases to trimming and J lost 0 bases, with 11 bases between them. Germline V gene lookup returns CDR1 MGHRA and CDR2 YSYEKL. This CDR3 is CASSQTQQSSYNEQFF. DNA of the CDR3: TGCGCCAGCAGCCAAACACAGCAGAGCTCCTACAATGAGCAGTTCTTC.